This TCR beta chain comes out of a study of T cell changes during pregnancy in multiple sclerosis. Clones were read by immunoSEQ multiplex PCR, and TCRdb kept only the in-frame ones, dropping some. The sample has roughly 80,000 clones, just over 90% seen once. V shed 1 base, J shed 7 bases, and the junction held 2 bases outside the gene matches. The CDR3 sequence is 13 residues long. CDR1 is SGHRS, CDR2 YFSETQ, per germline. The chain recombines TRBV5-1 with TRBJ2-1; 7 nucleotides match TRBD2. This clonotype originated in a female donor with multiple sclerosis, enrolled in a pregnancy study. Sequenced here: peripheral blood, sampled in the second trimester of pregnancy. The CDR3 DNA follows: TGCGCCAGCAGCTTGCAGGGAGGGAATGAGCAGTTCTTC. The encoded protein is CASSLQGGNEQFF.